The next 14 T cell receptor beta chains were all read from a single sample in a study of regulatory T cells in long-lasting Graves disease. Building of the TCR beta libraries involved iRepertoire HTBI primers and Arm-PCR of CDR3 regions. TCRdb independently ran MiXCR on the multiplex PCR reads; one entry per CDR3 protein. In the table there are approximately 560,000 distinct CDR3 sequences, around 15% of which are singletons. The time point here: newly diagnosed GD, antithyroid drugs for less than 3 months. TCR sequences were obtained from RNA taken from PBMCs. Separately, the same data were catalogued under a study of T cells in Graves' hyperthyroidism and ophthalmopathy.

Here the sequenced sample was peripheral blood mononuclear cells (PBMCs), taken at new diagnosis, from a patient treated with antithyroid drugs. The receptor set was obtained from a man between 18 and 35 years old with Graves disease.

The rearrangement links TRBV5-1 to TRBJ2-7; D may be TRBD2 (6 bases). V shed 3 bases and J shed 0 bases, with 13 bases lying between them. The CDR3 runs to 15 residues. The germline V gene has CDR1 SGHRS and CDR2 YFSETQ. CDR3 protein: CASSSGGASSYEQYF. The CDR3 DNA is TGCGCCAGCAGCTCCGGCGGGGCCTCCTCCTACGAGCAGTACTTC.

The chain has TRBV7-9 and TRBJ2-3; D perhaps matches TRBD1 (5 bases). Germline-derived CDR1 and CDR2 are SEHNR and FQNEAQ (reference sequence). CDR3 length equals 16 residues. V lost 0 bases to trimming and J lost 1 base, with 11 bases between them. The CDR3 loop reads CASSLAVGLGTDTQYF. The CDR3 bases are TGTGCCAGCAGCTTAGCCGTGGGGCTCGGCACAGATACGCAGTATTTT.

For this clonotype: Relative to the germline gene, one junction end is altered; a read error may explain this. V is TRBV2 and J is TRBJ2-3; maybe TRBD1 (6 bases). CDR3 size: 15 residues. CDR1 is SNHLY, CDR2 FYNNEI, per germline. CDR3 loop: CASSPWTASTDAQYF. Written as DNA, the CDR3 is TGTGCCAGCAGTCCATGGACAGCTAGCACAGATGCGCAGTATTTT.

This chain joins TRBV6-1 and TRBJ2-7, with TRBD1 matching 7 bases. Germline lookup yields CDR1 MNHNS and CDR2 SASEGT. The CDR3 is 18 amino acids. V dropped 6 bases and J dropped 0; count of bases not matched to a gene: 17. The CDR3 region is CASSSGVVLGQLSYEQYF. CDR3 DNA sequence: TGTGCCAGCAGCTCCGGGGTAGTCCTGGGACAGCTCTCCTACGAGCAGTACTTC.

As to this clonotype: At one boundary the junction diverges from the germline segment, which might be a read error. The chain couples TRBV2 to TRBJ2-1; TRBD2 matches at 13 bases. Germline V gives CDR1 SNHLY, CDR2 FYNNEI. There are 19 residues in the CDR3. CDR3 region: CASSRWTSGRGSPYNEQFF. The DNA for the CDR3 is TGCGCCAGCAGCCGATGGACTAGCGGGAGAGGTTCCCCTTACAATGAGCAGTTCTTC.

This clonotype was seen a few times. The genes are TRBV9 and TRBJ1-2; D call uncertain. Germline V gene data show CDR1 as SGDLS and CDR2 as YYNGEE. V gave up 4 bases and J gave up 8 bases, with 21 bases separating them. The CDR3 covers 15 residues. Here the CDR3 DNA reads TGTGCCAGCAGCCTACAGTCAATCCCGACTAGAGGCTACACCTTC. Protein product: CASSLQSIPTRGYTF.

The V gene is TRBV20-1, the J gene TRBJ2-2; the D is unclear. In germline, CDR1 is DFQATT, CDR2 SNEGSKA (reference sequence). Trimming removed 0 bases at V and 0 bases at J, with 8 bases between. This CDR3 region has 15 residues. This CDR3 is CSARDLDANTGELFF. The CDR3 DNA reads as TGCAGTGCTAGAGATTTGGACGCGAACACCGGGGAGCTGTTTTTT.

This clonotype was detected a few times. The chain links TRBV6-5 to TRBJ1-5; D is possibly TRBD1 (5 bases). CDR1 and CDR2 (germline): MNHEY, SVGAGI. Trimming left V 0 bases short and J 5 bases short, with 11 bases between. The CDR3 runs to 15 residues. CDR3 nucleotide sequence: TGTGCCAGCAGTTACTCCGGCGGGGGACATCAGCCCCAGCATTTT. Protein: CASSYSGGGHQPQHF.

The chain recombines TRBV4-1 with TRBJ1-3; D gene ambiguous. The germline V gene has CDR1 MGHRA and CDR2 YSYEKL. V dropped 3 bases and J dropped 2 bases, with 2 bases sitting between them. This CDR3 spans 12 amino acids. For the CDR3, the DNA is TGCGCCAGCAGCCACACTGGAAACACCATATATTTT. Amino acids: CASSHTGNTIYF.

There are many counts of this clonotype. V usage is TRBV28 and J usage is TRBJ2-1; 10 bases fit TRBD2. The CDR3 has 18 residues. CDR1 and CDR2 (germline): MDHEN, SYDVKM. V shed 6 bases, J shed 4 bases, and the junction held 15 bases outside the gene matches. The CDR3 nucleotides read TGTGCCAGCAGCCTATCCCAGCGGGAGGGCCCTCTTTACAATGAGCAGTTCTTC. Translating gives CASSLSQREGPLYNEQFF.

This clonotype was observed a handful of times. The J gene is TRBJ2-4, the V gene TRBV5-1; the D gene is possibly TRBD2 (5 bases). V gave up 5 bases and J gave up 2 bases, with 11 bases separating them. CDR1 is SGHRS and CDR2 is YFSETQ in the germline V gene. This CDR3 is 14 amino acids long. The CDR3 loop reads CASREGGTKNIQYF. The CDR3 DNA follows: TGCGCCAGCAGAGAGGGTGGAACCAAAAACATTCAGTACTTC.

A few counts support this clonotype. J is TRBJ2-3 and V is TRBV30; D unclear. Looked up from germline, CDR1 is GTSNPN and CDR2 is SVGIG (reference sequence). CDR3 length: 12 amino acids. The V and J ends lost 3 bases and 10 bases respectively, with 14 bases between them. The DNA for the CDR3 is TGTGCCTGGAGCCCGATCGGCGAGGCGCAGTATTTT. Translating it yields CAWSPIGEAQYF.

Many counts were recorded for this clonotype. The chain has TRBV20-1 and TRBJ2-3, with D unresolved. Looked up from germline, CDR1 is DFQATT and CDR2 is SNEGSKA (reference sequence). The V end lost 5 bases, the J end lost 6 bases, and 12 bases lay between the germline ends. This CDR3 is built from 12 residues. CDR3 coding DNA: TGCAGTGCTCGCCCCCGCAGGGATACGCAGTATTTT. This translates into CSARPRRDTQYF.

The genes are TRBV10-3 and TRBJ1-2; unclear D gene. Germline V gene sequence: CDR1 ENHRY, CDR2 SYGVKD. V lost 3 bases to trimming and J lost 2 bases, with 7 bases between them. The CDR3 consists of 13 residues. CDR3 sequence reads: CAISDNPNYGYTF. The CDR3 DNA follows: TGTGCCATCAGTGATAATCCGAACTATGGCTACACCTTC.